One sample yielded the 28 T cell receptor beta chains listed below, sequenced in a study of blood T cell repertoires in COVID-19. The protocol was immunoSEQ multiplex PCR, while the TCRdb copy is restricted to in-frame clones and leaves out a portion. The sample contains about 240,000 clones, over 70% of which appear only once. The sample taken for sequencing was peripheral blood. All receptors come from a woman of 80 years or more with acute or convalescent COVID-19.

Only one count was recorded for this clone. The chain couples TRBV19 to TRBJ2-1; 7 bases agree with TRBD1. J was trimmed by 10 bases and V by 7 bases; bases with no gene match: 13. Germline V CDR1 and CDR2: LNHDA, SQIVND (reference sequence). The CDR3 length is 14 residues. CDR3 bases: TGTGCCAGTAACACAAGGACAGGCGGAGAGGAGCAGTTCTTC. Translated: CASNTRTGGEEQFF.

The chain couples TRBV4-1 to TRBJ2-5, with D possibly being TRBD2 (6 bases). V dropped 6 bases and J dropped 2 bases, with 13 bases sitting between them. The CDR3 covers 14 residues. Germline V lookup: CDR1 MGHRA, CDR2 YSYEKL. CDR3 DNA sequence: TGCGCCAGCAGTACGGTGGGAGGACAAGAGACCCAGTACTTC. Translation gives CASSTVGGQETQYF.

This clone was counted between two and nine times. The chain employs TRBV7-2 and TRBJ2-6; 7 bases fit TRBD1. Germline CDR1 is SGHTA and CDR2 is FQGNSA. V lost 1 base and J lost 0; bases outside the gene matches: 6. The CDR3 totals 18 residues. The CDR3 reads CASSLVLQGSSGANVLTF. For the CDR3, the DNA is TGTGCCAGCAGCTTAGTTCTACAGGGGAGCTCTGGGGCCAACGTCCTGACTTTC.

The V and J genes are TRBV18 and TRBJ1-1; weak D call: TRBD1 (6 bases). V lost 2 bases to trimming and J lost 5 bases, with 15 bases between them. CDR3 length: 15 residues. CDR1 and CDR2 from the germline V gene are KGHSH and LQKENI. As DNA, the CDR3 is TGTGCCAGCTCACCAACAGGGCCCGGAGGAACTGAAGCTTTCTTT. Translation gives CASSPTGPGGTEAFF.

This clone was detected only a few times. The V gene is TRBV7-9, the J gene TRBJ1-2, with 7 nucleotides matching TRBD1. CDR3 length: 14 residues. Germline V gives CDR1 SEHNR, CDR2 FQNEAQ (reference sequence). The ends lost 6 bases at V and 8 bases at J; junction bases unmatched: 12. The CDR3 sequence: CASRPTGTAAGYTF. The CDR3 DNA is TGTGCCAGCAGACCAACCGGGACAGCGGCGGGCTACACCTTC.

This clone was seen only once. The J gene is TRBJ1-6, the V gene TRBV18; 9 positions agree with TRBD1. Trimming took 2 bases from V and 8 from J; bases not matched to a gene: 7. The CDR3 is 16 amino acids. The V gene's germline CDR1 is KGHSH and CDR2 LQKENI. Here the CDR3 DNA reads TGTGCCAGCTCACCAACCCACGGACAGGGGCATTCACCCCTCCACTTT. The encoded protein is CASSPTHGQGHSPLHF.

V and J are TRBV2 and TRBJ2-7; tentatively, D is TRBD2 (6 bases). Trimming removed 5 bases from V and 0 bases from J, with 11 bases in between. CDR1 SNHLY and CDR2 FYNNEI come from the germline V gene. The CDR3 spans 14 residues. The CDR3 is CASSLGLRSYEQYF. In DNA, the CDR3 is TGTGCCAGCAGTTTGGGACTCCGCTCCTACGAGCAGTACTTC.

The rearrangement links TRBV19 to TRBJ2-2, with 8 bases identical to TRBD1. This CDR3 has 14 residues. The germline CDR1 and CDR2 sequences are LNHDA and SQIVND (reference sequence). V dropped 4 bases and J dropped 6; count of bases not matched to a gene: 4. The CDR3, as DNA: TGTGCCAGTAGTAAGAACAGGGGGTCCGGGGAGCTGTTTTTT. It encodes CASSKNRGSGELFF.

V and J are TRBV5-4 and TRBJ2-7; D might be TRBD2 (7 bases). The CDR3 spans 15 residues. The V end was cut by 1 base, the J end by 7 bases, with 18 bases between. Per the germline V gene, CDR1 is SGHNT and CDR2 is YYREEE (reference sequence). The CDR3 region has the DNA TGTGCCAGCAGCTTGTTCGGGGGGCAAGTGCGGGAGCAGTACTTC. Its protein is CASSLFGGQVREQYF.

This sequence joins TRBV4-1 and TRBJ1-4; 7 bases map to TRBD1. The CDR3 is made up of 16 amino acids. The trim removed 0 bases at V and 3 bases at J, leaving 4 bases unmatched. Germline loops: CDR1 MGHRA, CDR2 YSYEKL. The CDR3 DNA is TGCGCCAGCAGCCAAGATGCCAGGGGGGCTAATGAAAAACTGTTTTTT. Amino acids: CASSQDARGANEKLFF.

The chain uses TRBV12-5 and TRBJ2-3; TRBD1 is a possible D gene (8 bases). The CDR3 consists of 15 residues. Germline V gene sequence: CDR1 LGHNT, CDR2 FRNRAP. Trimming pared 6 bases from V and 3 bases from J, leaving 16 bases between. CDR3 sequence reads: CASGSGQGGTDTQYF. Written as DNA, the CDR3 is TGTGCTAGTGGCTCAGGACAGGGAGGGACAGATACGCAGTATTTT.

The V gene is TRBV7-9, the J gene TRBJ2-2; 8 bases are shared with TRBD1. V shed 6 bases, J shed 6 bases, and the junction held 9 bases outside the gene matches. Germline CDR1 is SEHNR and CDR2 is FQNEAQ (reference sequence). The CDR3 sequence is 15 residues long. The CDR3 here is CASSTSDRVAGELFF. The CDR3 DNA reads TGTGCCAGCAGTACCTCGGACAGGGTGGCCGGGGAGCTGTTTTTT.

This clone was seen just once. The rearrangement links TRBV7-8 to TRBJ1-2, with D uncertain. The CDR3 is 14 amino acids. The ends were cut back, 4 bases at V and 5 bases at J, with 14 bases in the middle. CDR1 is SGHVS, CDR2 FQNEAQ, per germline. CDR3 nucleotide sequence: TGTGCCAGCAGCTCCGGGTCCCGCCGGTATGGCTACACCTTC. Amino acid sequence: CASSSGSRRYGYTF.

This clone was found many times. The CDR3 loop reads CASSGLAGKVSNSGANVLTF. The CDR3 region has the DNA TGTGCCAGCAGTGGCTTGGCAGGGAAAGTGAGTAATTCTGGGGCCAACGTCCTGACTTTC. This sequence joins TRBV6-1 and TRBJ2-6, with a weak D call TRBD1 (5 bases). Between the trimmed V and J ends, which lost 4 bases and 1 base, there was a span of 23 bases. The germline V gene encodes CDR1 MNHNS and CDR2 SASEGT. The CDR3 spans 20 residues.

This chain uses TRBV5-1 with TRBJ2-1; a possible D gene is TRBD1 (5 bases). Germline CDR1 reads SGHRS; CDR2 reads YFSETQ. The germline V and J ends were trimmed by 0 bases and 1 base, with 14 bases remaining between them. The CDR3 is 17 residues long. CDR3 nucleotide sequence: TGCGCCAGCAGCTTGGTTCCAGGGCTGGGTTCCTACAATGAGCAGTTCTTC. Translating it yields CASSLVPGLGSYNEQFF.

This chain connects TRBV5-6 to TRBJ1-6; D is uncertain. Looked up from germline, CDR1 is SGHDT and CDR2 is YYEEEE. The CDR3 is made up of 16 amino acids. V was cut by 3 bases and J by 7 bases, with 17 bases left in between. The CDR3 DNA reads TGTGCCAGCAGCTATCGGACCCCGACGGGGAATTCACCCCTCCACTTT. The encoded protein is CASSYRTPTGNSPLHF.

CDR3 sequence (DNA): TGTGCCAGCAGCTCTACGTCGACAGGGTCCTCTGAAGCTTTCTTT. Translation: CASSSTSTGSSEAFF. The chain uses TRBV7-9 and TRBJ1-1; 7 bases agree with TRBD1. The CDR3 consists of 15 residues. After removal of 4 bases from V and 6 bases from J, the junction contained 11 bases not matched to a gene. Germline-derived CDR1 and CDR2 are SEHNR and FQNEAQ (reference sequence).

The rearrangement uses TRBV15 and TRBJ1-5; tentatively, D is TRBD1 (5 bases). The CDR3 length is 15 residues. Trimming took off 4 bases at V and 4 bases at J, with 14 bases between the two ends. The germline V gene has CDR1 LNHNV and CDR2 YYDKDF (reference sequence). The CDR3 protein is CATSTDQGKNQPQHF. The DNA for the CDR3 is TGTGCCACCAGCACTGACCAGGGAAAAAATCAGCCCCAGCATTTT.

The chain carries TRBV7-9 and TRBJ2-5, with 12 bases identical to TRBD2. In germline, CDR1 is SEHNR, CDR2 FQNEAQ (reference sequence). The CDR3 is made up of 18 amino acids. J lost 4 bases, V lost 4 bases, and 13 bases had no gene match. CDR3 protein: CASSSRLAGVRGGETQYF. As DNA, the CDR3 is TGTGCCAGCAGCTCCCGACTAGCGGGAGTGAGGGGCGGAGAGACCCAGTACTTC.

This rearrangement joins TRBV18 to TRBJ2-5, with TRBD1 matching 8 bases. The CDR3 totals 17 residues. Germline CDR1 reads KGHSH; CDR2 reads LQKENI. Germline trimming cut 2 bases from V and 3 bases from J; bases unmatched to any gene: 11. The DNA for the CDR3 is TGTGCCAGCTCACCATTAACTACCGGGACAGGCAAAGAGACCCAGTACTTC. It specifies CASSPLTTGTGKETQYF.

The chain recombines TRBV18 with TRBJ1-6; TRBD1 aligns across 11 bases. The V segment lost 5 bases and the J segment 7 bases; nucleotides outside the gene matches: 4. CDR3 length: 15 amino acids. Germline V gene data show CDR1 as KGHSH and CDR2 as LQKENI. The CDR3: CASSAGTGGNSPLHF. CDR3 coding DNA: TGTGCCAGCTCAGCCGGGACAGGGGGGAATTCACCCCTCCACTTT.

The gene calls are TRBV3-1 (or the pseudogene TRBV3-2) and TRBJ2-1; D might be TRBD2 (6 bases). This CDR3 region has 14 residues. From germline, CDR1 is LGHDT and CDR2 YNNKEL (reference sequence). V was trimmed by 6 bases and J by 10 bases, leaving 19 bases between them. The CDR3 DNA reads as TGTGCCAGCAGAAAAACCGGGACTCCAAACGAGCAGTTCTTC. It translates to CASRKTGTPNEQFF.

The CDR3 DNA reads TGTGCCAGTACCCCCGTAGGAAGGACAGGGAGGAATGGCTACACCTTC. Translation: CASTPVGRTGRNGYTF. The J gene is TRBJ1-2, the V gene TRBV19, with 8 bases fitting TRBD1. Germline loops: CDR1 LNHDA, CDR2 SQIVND (reference sequence). The J segment lost 6 bases and the V segment lost 7 bases, leaving 16 bases of the junction unmatched. This CDR3 is built from 16 residues.

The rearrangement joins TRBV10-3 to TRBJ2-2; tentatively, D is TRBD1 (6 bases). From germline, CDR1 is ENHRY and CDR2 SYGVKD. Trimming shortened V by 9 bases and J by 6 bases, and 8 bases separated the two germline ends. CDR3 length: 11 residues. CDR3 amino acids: CAIGQSGELFF. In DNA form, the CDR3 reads TGTGCCATTGGACAGTCCGGGGAGCTGTTTTTT.

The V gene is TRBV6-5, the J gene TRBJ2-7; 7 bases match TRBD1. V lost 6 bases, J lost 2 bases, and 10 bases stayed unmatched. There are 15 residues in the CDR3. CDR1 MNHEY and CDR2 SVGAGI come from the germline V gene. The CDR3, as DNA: TGTGCCAGCAGCTTCCGGGACAGTATAACCTACGAGCAGTACTTC. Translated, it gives CASSFRDSITYEQYF.

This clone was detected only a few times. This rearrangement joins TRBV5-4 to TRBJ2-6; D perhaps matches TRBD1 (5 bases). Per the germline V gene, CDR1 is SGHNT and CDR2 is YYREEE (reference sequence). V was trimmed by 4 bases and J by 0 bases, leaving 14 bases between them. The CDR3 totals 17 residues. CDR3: CASSPQTDSSGANVLTF. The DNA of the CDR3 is TGTGCCAGCAGCCCTCAGACAGATTCCTCTGGGGCCAACGTCCTGACTTTC.

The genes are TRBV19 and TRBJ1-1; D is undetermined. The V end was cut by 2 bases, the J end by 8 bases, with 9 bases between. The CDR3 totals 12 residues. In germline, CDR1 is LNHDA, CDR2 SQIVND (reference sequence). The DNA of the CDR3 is TGTGCCAGTAGTATAAACCGGGGAGAAGCTTTCTTT. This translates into CASSINRGEAFF.

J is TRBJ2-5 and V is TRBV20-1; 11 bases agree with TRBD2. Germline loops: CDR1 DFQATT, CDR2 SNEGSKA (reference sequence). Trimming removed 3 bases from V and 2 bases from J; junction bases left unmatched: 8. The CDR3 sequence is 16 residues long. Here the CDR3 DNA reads TGCAGTGCTAGTAGGGCTAGCGGGGGGCCTCAAGAGACCCAGTACTTC. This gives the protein CSASRASGGPQETQYF.